This T cell receptor (beta chain) was observed in a study of CD8 T cells in Susac syndrome. RNA totalling roughly 0.45 to 1 ug underwent reverse transcription with random hexamers. Multiplex PCR with immunoSEQ amplified the TCR beta CDR3 across 54 Vbeta and 13 Jbeta. TCRdb ran MiXCR on the immunoSEQ multiplex PCR reads and lists one entry per CDR3 protein. The sample includes about 53,000 distinct CDR3 sequences, approximately 95% of them seen just once. The germline V and J ends were trimmed by 0 bases and 5 bases, with 16 bases remaining between them. The germline V gene encodes CDR1 MGHRA and CDR2 YSYEKL. This CDR3 contains 16 residues. Sequencing of TCR beta drew on CD8+ and CD4+ T cells from blood.

The sequencing sample was made of CD8+ T cells from PBMCs. The source is a human donor with Susac syndrome. This sequence joins TRBV4-1 and TRBJ1-2; tentatively, D is TRBD1 (5 bases). Written as DNA, the CDR3 is TGCGCCAGCAGCCAAGATAGATACGACAGAGAATATGGCTACACCTTC. Amino acid sequence: CASSQDRYDREYGYTF.